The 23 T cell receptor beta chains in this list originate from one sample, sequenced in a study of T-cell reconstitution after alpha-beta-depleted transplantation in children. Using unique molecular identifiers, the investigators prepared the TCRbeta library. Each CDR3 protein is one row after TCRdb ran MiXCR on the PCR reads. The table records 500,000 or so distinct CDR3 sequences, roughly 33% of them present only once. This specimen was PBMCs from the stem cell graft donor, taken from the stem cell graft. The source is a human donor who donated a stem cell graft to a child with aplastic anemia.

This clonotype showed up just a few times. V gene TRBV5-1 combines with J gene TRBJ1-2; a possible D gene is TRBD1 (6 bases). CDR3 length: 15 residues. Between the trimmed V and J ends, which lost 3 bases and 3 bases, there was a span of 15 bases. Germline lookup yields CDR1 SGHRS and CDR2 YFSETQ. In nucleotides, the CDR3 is TGCGCCAGCAGCTCCGATGTCGGGGGCGACTATGGCTACACCTTC. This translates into CASSSDVGGDYGYTF.

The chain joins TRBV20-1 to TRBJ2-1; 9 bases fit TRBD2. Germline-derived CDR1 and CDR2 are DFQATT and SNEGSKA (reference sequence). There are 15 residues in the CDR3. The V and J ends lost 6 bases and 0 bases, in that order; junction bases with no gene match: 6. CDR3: CSASLAGSSYNEQFF. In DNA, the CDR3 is TGCAGTGCCAGTCTAGCGGGAAGCTCCTACAATGAGCAGTTCTTC.

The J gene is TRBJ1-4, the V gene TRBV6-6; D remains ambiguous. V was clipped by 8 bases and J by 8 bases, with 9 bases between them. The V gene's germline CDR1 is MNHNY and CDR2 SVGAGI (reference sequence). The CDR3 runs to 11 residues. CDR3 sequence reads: CASGVLEKLFF. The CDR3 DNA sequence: TGTGCCAGCGGGGTACTGGAAAAACTGTTTTTT.

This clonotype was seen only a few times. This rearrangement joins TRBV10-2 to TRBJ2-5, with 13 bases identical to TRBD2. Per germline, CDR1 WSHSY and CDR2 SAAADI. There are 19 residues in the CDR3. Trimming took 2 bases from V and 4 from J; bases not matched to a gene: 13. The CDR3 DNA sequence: TGCGCCAGCAGTGAGAAACCTGGGACTAGCGGGATGGCCCGAGAGACCCAGTACTTC. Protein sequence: CASSEKPGTSGMARETQYF.

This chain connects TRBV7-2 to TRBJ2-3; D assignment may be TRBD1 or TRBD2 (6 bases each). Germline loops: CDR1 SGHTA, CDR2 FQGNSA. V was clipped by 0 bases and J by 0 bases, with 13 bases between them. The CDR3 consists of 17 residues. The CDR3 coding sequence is TGTGCCAGCAGCTTAGCGCCTCCGGGGGCAAGCACAGATACGCAGTATTTT. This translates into CASSLAPPGASTDTQYF.

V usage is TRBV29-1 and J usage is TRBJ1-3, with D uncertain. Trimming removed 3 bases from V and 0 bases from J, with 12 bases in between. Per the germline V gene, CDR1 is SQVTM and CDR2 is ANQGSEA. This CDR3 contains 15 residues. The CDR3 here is CSVEEYGLSGNTIYF. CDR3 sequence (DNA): TGCAGCGTTGAGGAATACGGCCTCTCTGGAAACACCATATATTTT.

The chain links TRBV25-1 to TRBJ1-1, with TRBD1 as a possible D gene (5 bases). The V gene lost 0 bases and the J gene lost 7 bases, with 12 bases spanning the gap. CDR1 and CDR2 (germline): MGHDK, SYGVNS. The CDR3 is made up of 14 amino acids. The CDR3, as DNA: TGTGCCAGCAGTGAATACGGGACCGCGGTTGAAGCTTTCTTT. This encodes CASSEYGTAVEAFF.

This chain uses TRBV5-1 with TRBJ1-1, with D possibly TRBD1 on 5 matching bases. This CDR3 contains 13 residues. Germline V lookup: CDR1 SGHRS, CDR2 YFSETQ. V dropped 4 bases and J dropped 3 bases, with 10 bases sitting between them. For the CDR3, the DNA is TGCGCCAGCAGCCCCGGGGACGACACTGAAGCTTTCTTT. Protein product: CASSPGDDTEAFF. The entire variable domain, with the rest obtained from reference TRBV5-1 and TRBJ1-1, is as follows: KAGVTQTPRYLIKTRGQQVTLSCSPISGHRSVSWYQQTPGQGLQFLFEYFSETQRNKGNFPGRFSGRQFSNSRSEMNVSTLELGDSALYLCASSPGDDTEAFFGQGTRLTVV.

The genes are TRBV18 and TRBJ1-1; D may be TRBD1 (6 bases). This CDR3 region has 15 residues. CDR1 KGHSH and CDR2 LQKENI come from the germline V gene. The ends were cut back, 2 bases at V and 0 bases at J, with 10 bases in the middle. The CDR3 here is CASSPLDSMNTEAFF. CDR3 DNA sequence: TGTGCCAGCTCACCATTGGACAGTATGAACACTGAAGCTTTCTTT.

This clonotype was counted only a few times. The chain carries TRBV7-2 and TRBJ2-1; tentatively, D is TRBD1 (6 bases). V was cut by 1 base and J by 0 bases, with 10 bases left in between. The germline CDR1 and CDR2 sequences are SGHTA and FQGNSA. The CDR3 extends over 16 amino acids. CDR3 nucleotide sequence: TGTGCCAGCAGCTTAGAACAGGGTGTCTCCTACAATGAGCAGTTCTTC. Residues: CASSLEQGVSYNEQFF. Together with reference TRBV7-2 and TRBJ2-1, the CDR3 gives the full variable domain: GAGVSQSPSNKVTEKGKDVELRCDPISGHTALYWYRQSLGQGLEFLIYFQGNSAPDKSGLPSDRFSAERTGGSVSTLTIQRTQQEDSAVYLCASSLEQGVSYNEQFFGPGTRLTVL.

The CDR3 DNA reads TGTGCCAGCAGCGCCGGCGCTCGAGAGCAGTTCTTC. Amino acid sequence: CASSAGAREQFF. V is TRBV9 and J is TRBJ2-1; D gene uncertain. Germline CDR1 reads SGDLS; CDR2 reads YYNGEE. Trimming took 3 bases from V and 10 from J, leaving 11 bases between them. The CDR3 is made up of 12 amino acids.

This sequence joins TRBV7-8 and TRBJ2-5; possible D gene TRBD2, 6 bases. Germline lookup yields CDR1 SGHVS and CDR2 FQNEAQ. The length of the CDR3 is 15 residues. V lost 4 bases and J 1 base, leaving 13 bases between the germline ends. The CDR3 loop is CASSSGGPFQETQYF. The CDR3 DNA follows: TGTGCCAGCAGCTCCGGGGGACCCTTCCAAGAGACCCAGTACTTC.

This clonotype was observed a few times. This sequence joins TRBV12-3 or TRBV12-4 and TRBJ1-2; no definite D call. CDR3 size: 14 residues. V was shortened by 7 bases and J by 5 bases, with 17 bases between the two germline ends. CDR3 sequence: CASTRELGSYGYTF. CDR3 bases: TGTGCCAGCACGCGGGAGTTGGGGTCGTATGGCTACACCTTC.

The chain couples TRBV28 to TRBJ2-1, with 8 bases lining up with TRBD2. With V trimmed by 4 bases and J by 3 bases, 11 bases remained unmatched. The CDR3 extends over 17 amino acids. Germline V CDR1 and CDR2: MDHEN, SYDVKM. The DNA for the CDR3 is TGTGCCAGCAGTTCGGAACTGAGCGGGAGTGGCTACAATGAGCAGTTCTTC. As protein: CASSSELSGSGYNEQFF. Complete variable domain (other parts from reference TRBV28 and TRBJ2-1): DVKVTQSSRYLVKRTGEKVFLECVQDMDHENMFWYRQDPGLGLRLIYFSYDVKMKEKGDIPEGYSVSREKKERFSLILESASTNQTSMYLCASSSELSGSGYNEQFFGPGTRLTVL.

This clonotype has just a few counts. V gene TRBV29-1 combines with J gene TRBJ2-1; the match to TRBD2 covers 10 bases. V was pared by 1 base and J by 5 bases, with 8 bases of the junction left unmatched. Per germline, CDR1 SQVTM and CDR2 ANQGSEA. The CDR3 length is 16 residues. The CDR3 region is CSVEGGRTSGNNEQFF. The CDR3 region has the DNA TGCAGCGTTGAAGGGGGAAGGACTAGCGGAAACAATGAGCAGTTCTTC.

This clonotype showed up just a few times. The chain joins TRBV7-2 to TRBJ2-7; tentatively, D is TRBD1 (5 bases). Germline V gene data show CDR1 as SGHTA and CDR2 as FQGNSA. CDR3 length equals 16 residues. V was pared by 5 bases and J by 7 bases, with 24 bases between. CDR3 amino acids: CASSLQPTGPTDEQYF. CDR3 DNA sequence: TGTGCCAGCAGCCTTCAGCCCACAGGACCGACGGATGAGCAGTACTTC.

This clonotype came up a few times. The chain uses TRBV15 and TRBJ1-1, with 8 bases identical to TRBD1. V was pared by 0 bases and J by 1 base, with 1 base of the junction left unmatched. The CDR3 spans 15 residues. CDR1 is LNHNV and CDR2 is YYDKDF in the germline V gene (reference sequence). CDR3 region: CATSREQGANTEAFF. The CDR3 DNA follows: TGTGCCACCAGCAGAGAGCAGGGGGCGAACACTGAAGCTTTCTTT.

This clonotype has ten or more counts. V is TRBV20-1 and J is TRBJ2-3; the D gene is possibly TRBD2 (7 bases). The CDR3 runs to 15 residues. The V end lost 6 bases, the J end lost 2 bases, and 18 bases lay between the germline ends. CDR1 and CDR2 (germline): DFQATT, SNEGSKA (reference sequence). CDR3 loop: CSAPDGGRPTDTQYF. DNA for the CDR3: TGCAGTGCCCCCGACGGGGGGCGCCCCACAGATACGCAGTATTTT.

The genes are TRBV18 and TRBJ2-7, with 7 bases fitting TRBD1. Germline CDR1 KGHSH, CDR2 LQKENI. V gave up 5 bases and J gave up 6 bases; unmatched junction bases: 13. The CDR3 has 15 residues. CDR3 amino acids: CASSSTGSEKAEQYF. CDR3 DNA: TGTGCCAGCTCATCGACAGGGTCAGAAAAGGCCGAGCAGTACTTC.

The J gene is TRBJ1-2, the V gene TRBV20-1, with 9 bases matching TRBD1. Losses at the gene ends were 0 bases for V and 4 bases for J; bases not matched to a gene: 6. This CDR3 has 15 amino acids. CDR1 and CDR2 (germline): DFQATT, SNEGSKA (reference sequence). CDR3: CSARDPDRGLYGYTF. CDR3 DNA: TGCAGTGCTAGAGATCCGGACAGGGGTCTCTATGGCTACACCTTC.

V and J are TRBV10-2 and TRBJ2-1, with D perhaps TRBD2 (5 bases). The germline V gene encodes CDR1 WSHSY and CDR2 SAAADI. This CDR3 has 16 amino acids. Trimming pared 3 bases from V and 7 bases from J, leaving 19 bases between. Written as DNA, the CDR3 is TGCGCCAGCAGTGACCCCGTGGGCGGGTTACGGAATGAGCAGTTCTTC. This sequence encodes CASSDPVGGLRNEQFF.

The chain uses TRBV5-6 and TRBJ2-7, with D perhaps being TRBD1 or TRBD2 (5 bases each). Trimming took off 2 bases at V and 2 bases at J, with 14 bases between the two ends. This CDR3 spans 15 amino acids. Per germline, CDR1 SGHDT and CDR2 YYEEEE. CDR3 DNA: TGTGCCAGCAGCTTCTTTATGCTGGGGGCCTACGAGCAGTACGTC. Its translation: CASSFFMLGAYEQYV.

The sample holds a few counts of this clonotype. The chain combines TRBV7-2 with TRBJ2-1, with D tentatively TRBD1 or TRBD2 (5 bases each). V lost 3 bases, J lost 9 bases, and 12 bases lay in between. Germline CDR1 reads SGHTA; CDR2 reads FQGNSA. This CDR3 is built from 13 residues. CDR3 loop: CASSFQQEAEQFF. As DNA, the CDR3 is TGTGCCAGCAGCTTTCAACAGGAGGCTGAGCAGTTCTTC.